This T cell receptor (beta chain) emerged from a study of blood T cell repertoires in COVID-19 (dated by TCRdb to 2018 to 2021). Context from the whole study: Collaborator samples came from the United States, Italy and Spain and covered acute and convalescent phases of COVID-19. The samples were drawn from the first 160 participants of the ongoing ImmuneRACE study and from 950 to 1,500 subjects provided by 6 global collaborators. The material from the prospective study consisted of cDNA or gDNA derived from T cells, B-cell-depleted T cells, or PBMCs. The sample metadata nearly always contained a de-identified subject ID, COVID-19 status, age in years and sex. Deeply sampled blood TCRbeta repertoires from subjects exposed to, actively infected with, or recovered from COVID-19 were included in the dataset. The repertoires were made available in a free public database intended to serve as a resource for research on the immune response to SARS-CoV-2. Where available, HLA class I and class II types were obtained from metadata supplied by the sample provider rather than from assay-based typing. What the study reported, not specific to this receptor: How much clinical and demographic metadata was included differed by source and by participant, and the metadata was provided uncurated.

Remarks on this clone: It lacks a known antigen. Base qualities are missing; no much larger clone stands one base away.

The CDR3 goes from the cysteine to the phenylalanine over 15 residues. The DNA shown is the 45-base CDR3, in frame from base 1. From V the trimming removes 2 bases and from J it removes 0 bases, while the gene matches leave 1 base of the junction unaccounted for. Per the germline V gene, SGHRS is the CDR1 and YFSETQ is the CDR2. TCRbeta CDR3 regions were amplified from genomic DNA by means of the immunoSEQ Assay, a bias-controlled multiplex PCR. Regarding the original processing steps: Nucleated cell counts per sample were estimated from amplification of reference gene primers within the assay. To quantify the absolute abundance of each unique TCRbeta CDR3 rearrangement, sequence reads were collapsed and filtered. For each sample, productive Simpson clonality was calculated by taking the square root of Simpson's diversity index across productive rearrangements. TCRdb took this table from immuneACCESS and kept in-frame rearrangements with V and J called. Such tables lack part of the clones; where checked against another copy, unresolved V genes explain under half of the gap, and the rest is unexplained. That table furnishes V, J and clone size, whereas the DNA furnished D and trimming. In this sample the table shows 150,000 or so clones, less than 85% of which occur a single time. The ten biggest clones cover under 4.5% of the sample.

Participants in the prospective study were enrolled through a virtual design, were aged roughly 18 to 100 years, and lived in roughly 25 United States geographic areas. In the prospective study, participants were assigned to cohorts based on the clinical history participants reported in a screening survey and a study questionnaire. For ImmuneRACE Cohort 3, a participant was defined as recovered based on two consecutive negative NP/OP PCR tests, clearance by a healthcare professional, or resolution of symptoms. In the prospective study, whole blood, serum and a nasopharyngeal or oropharyngeal swab were collected from each participant by mobile phlebotomists. Additional blood draws and questionnaires over an approximately two-month period could optionally be provided by prospective study participants. Blood samples from the prospective study were shipped frozen or at room temperature prior to DNA extraction.

This receptor was obtained from a woman aged 45-65 years who had recovered from COVID-19. The sequence joins TRBV5-1 to TRBJ2-5, with TRBD2 matching 10 junction bases. Sequences were obtained from PBMCs or T cells enriched from blood (not recorded which). The DNA is TGCGCCAGCAGCTTAGCGGGGGGGGACCAAGAGACCCAGTACTTC. Its product reads: CASSLAGGDQETQYF.